The present TCR beta chain was sequenced within a study of T cells in Graves' hyperthyroidism and ophthalmopathy. Whole-study findings and limits: Most thyroid clonotypes that were expanded above 0.001 also turned up in blood. Ophthalmopathy, as predicted by the model, came a median roughly 6.3 months after the prediction.

Patients were excluded because of uncontrolled infection, other autoimmune disease, pregnancy or lactation. The CDR3 is made up of 15 amino acids. The germline V gene has CDR1 SGHRS and CDR2 YFSETQ. Trimming pared 1 base from V and 5 bases from J, leaving 12 bases between. Amplified regions were TCR beta CDR3 sequences from RNA transcripts. TCR CDR3 underwent first-round RT-PCR with the HTBI primer set. TCRdb ran MiXCR on the multiplex PCR reads and lists one entry per CDR3 protein. Of a few hundred thousand distinct CDR3 sequences detected, about 15% appear once; the ten largest clones hold 30% to 35%. This clonotype was counted many times. Its target is not known.

The chain combines TRBV5-1 with TRBJ1-4; possible D gene TRBD1, 5 bases. Specimen: blood. The TCR was taken from a woman between 25 and 40 years old with Graves' hyperthyroidism. CDR3 region: CASSLSGGRNEKLFF. The CDR3 nucleotides are TGCGCCAGCAGCTTGAGTGGGGGTAGAAATGAAAAACTGTTTTTT.